This T cell receptor beta chain originates from a study of T cells after yellow fever vaccination. With 2 bases removed from V and 1 base from J, the gap between germline ends came to 10 bases. The CDR3 contains 15 residues. Germline CDR1 and CDR2: SNHLY and FYNNEI. TCRdb called the 5' RACE reads again in MiXCR, with one record for every CDR3 protein. The table includes 340,000 or so distinct CDR3 sequences, under 15% detected once. The chain uses TRBV2 and TRBJ2-3, with unresolved D. The material was CD4+ T cells sorted from PBMCs, obtained 15 days after the yellow fever booster vaccination. This receptor was taken from a man aged 18 to 30 who received the YFV17D yellow fever vaccine. The CDR3 protein is CASSERAPGTDTQYF. The CDR3 DNA reads as TGTGCCAGCAGTGAAAGGGCCCCCGGCACAGATACGCAGTATTTT.